This T cell receptor (beta chain) appears in the sequencing data of a study of blood T cell repertoires in COVID-19 (dated by TCRdb to the early 2020s). About the full investigation: Samples covering the acute and convalescent phases of COVID-19 were provided by collaborators in the United States, Italy and Spain. The material from the prospective study consisted of cDNA or gDNA derived from T cells, B-cell-depleted T cells, or PBMCs. Subjects who had been exposed to COVID-19, were actively infected with it, or had recovered from it provided the deeply sampled blood TCRbeta repertoires that made up the dataset. The repertoires were released in a freely available public database meant as a resource for research on the immune response to SARS-CoV-2. The samples were drawn from two sources: the first 160 participants of the ongoing ImmuneRACE study, and 1,000 to 1,500 subjects contributed by 6 global collaborators. A de-identified subject ID, COVID-19 status, age in years and sex were almost always included in the sample metadata. Where available, HLA class I and class II types were taken from metadata supplied by the sample provider and were not determined by assay-based typing.

The CDR3, from cysteine to phenylalanine, totals 13 residues. Of the read, only the CDR3 DNA is kept; its 39 bases are in frame from base 1. Trimming at the junction amounts to 5 bases on V and 3 bases on J, and the germline ends lie 10 bases apart. From a lookup of the germline V gene, CDR1 and CDR2 are SGHTA and FQGNSA. Paper-wide results and their limitations: The quantity of clinical and demographic metadata differed by source and by participant and was supplied without curation.

The immunoSEQ Assay, a bias-controlled multiplex PCR, was used to amplify TCRbeta CDR3 regions from genomic DNA. Per the source publication's procedure: Nucleated cell counts per sample were estimated from amplification of reference gene primers within the assay. To quantify the absolute abundance of each unique TCRbeta CDR3 rearrangement, sequence reads were collapsed and filtered. For each sample, productive Simpson clonality was calculated by taking the square root of Simpson's diversity index across productive rearrangements. TCRdb limited this immuneACCESS table to in-frame rearrangements with V and J called. A share of clones is missing; checked studies link under half to unresolved V genes, and the rest is unexplained. D and trimming come from the DNA, and the V and J calls and clone size come from that table. For this sample the table gives around 29,000 clones, of which roughly 91% were detected only once. The ten largest clones add up to about 12% of the sample.

Whole blood was collected in K2EDTA tubes by collaborating institutions according to the institutions' own protocols. For TCRbeta analysis, collaborators shipped samples as frozen whole blood, isolated PBMCs, or DNA extracted from either of those sample types. As to this clone: No cognate antigen has been identified for it. Base qualities are not recorded, but no much larger clone differs from it by a single base.

The sample comprised peripheral blood. This clonotype was obtained from a man in his 70s with active COVID-19. The chain joins TRBV7-2 to TRBJ1-2, with no confidently assigned D gene. In nucleotide form, the sequence is TGTGCCAGCAGCCCTTTGACTGACTATGGCTACACCTTC. Protein translation: CASSPLTDYGYTF.